The rows below give T cell receptor beta chains drawn from one sample of a study of T cells in Graves' hyperthyroidism and ophthalmopathy. TCRdb re-analysed the multiplex PCR reads in MiXCR, keeping a single row per CDR3 protein. The sample shows approximately 720,000 distinct CDR3 sequences, over 15% of them seen only once. Sequencing was done on a sample of blood. The receptors originated from a woman aged 50 to 65 with Graves' hyperthyroidism that later progressed to Graves' ophthalmopathy. The CDR3 runs from the conserved cysteine through the conserved F or W. Each record gives: J gene, clone size, D gene, V gene, CDR3 DNA, CDR3 protein. D genes are given only for firm matches. Clone size is given for some rows only: seen once, a few or many times, or a class if the clone is expanded.

>TRBJ2-7|many|NA|TRBV5-1
TGCGCCAGCAGACCAGGGACCTGGGGATCCTACGAGCAGTACTTC
CASRPGTWGSYEQYF
>TRBJ2-7|few|NA|TRBV5-1
TGCGCCAGCGGAACGACAAGGGGAGCCTACGAGCAGTACTTC
CASGTTRGAYEQYF
>TRBJ2-1|many|TRBD2|TRBV7-2
TGTGCCAGCAGCTCCTGGGACTATAGCGTATATGAGCAGTTCTTC
CASSSWDYSVYEQFF
>TRBJ2-5|NA|TRBD2|TRBV6-1
TGTGCCAGCCGGGCTAGCGGGGTCCAAGAGACCCAGTACTTC
CASRASGVQETQYF
>TRBJ1-6|NA|TRBD1|TRBV7-8
TGTGCCAGCAGCCCAACAGGGGAGAGCTCCTATAATTCACCCCTCCACTTT
CASSPTGESSYNSPLHF
>TRBJ1-1|many|NA|TRBV30
TGTGCCTGGAGTGGAGGTGTCGGGAACACTGAAGCTTTCTTT
CAWSGGVGNTEAFF
>TRBJ2-1|many|TRBD2|TRBV5-1
TGCGCCAGCAGCTTGGACGCGGGGGGTGAGCAGTTCTTC
CASSLDAGGEQFF
>TRBJ1-1|few|NA|TRBV6-1
TGTGCCAGCGGAAACCCTGGGCAGGGAAGTGAAGCTTTCTTT
CASGNPGQGSEAFF
>TRBJ1-1|NA|NA|TRBV5-1
TGCGCCAGCAGCTTTAGAGGTGACGGATTGAACACTGAAGCTTTCTTT
CASSFRGDGLNTEAFF
>TRBJ2-2|NA|TRBD2|TRBV27
TGTGCCAGCAGTTTAAATAGCGGGGGGGCCGGGGAGCTGTTTTTT
CASSLNSGGAGELFF
>TRBJ1-2|few|TRBD1|TRBV20-1
TGCAGTACACAGGGGGCTGGGTCTGGCTACACCTTC
CSTQGAGSGYTF
>TRBJ1-2|many|TRBD1|TRBV20-1
TGCAGTGCTAGGAGACAGGGGCTCTATGGCTACACCTTC
CSARRQGLYGYTF
>TRBJ1-1|few|NA|TRBV18
TGTGCCAGCTCACCACGCCGGACGGGGAACACTGAAGCTTTCTTT
CASSPRRTGNTEAFF
>TRBJ2-3|NA|TRBD1|TRBV6-1
TGTGCCACCAATCCGGACAGGGGGCTTGAGGGCACAGATACGCAGTATTTT
CATNPDRGLEGTDTQYF
>TRBJ1-4|NA|NA|TRBV7-9
TGTGCCAGCAGCTTCCTACAGACCAATAATGAAAAACTGTTTTTT
CASSFLQTNNEKLFF
>TRBJ1-1|many|NA|TRBV20-1
TGCAGTGCTAGAGTGTTAGGGGAGGTCAACACTGAAGCTTTCTTT
CSARVLGEVNTEAFF
>TRBJ2-7|NA|TRBD2|TRBV29-1
TGCAGCGTTGGACTAGCGGGAGGAATAGGGTCCTACGAGCAGTACTTC
CSVGLAGGIGSYEQYF
>TRBJ1-1|few|NA|TRBV7-3
TGTGCCAGCAGCTTAATGGAAAGCACTGAAGCTTTCTTT
CASSLMESTEAFF
>TRBJ2-5|many|TRBD1|TRBV6-2/TRBV6-3
TGTGCCAGCAGTACAGGGGGCGGTGAGACCCAGTACTTC
CASSTGGGETQYF
>TRBJ1-2|few|NA|TRBV5-1
TGCGCCAGCAGCTTGGAGACAGTAGCTAACTATGGCTACACCTTC
CASSLETVANYGYTF
>TRBJ1-1|many|NA|TRBV12-3/TRBV12-4
TGTGCCAGCACTTTTTTCCTCAGGGGACTGAACACTGAAGCTTTCTTT
CASTFFLRGLNTEAFF
>TRBJ1-1|few|NA|TRBV27
TGTGCCAGCCTTGCCCACCGGCAGAACACTGAAGCTTTCTTT
CASLAHRQNTEAFF
>TRBJ1-3|NA|NA|TRBV10-1
TGCGCCAGCAGTGGGGGACCTAACTTCTCTGGAAACACCATATATTTT
CASSGGPNFSGNTIYF
>TRBJ1-2|many|TRBD1|TRBV27
TGTGCCAGCAGTCCCGGGACAGGGTACTATGGCTACACCTTC
CASSPGTGYYGYTF
>TRBJ1-5|many|NA|TRBV30
TGTGCCTGGAGTGGGGGCAGGGATAGCAATCAGCCCCAGCATTTT
CAWSGGRDSNQPQHF
>TRBJ1-2|many|TRBD1|TRBV5-1
TGCGCCAGCAGCCCAGACAGGGAGGACTATGGCTACACCTTC
CASSPDREDYGYTF
>TRBJ1-1|few|TRBD1|TRBV6-2/TRBV6-3
TGTGCCAGCACCAAGGGGGGACAGGGAGCTTTCTTT
CASTKGGQGAFF
>TRBJ1-1|many|NA|TRBV18
TGTGCCAGCGAACGGGAGACAACTGAAGCTTTCTTT
CASERETTEAFF
>TRBJ1-5|NA|TRBD1|TRBV19
TGTGCCAGTAGTATGGTTGGACAGGGGGAGCAGCCCCAGCATTTT
CASSMVGQGEQPQHF
>TRBJ1-1|many|TRBD1|TRBV6-1
TGTGCCAGCAGTTATAGTCAGGGGGCGAACACTGAAGCTTTCTTT
CASSYSQGANTEAFF
>TRBJ1-4|NA|NA|TRBV30
TGTGCCTGGAGGTCCTTTGGAGCTAATGAAAAACTGTTTTTT
CAWRSFGANEKLFF
>TRBJ1-2|few|TRBD1|TRBV6-1
TGTGCCAGCAGATCCTCCGGACAGGCCTATGGCTACACCTTC
CASRSSGQAYGYTF
>TRBJ2-4|many|NA|TRBV3-1
TGTGCCAGCAGCCAAGAACTACAGGGCCCCCTTCTAGCCAAAAACATTCAGTACTTC
CASSQELQGPLLAKNIQYF
>TRBJ2-7|NA|NA|TRBV13
TGTGCCAGCAGCGGGCTAGTCTCCGAGCAGTACTTC
CASSGLVSEQYF
>TRBJ1-2|NA|NA|TRBV25-1
TGTGCCAGCAGTGAAATATCCGGGACAAGATCTAACTATGGCTACACCTTC
CASSEISGTRSNYGYTF
>TRBJ1-1|many|TRBD1|TRBV5-1
TGCGCCAGCAGCTTCTTTAAGGGACAGCCAACTGAAGCTTTCTTT
CASSFFKGQPTEAFF
>TRBJ1-1|few|NA|TRBV6-1
TGTGCCAGCAGGACAGACAGAACAAACACTGAAGCTTTCTTT
CASRTDRTNTEAFF
>TRBJ2-1|few|NA|TRBV5-4
TGTGCCAGCAGCGAGGGCTGGCGTGAGCAGTTCTTC
CASSEGWREQFF
>TRBJ1-5|NA|TRBD1|TRBV12-3/TRBV12-4
TGTGCCAGCAGTTTCCTTGCAGGGGGCACCCCCAATAATCAGCCCCAGCATTTT
CASSFLAGGTPNNQPQHF
>TRBJ1-1|NA|NA|TRBV29-1
TGCAGCGTTGATTTCGCCTCGCCCGGGGACGGTGAAGCTTTCTTT
CSVDFASPGDGEAFF
>TRBJ2-7|many|NA|TRBV20-1
TGCAGTGCTAGAGATTCAGGGCCCTACGAGCAGTACTTC
CSARDSGPYEQYF
>TRBJ2-3|many|NA|TRBV3-1
TGTGCCAGCAGCCGCCGAGATACGCAGTATTTT
CASSRRDTQYF
>TRBJ2-3|NA|NA|TRBV5-1
TGCGCCAGCAGCTTGGGGTACTACTTAGATACGCAGTATTTT
CASSLGYYLDTQYF
>TRBJ1-1|many|TRBD1|TRBV27
TGTGCCAGCAGTAAGGACAGGTCCATGAACACTGAAGCTTTCTTT
CASSKDRSMNTEAFF
>TRBJ2-4|NA|NA|TRBV2
TGTGCCAGCAGTCCCGGGTCAAACATTCAGTACTTC
CASSPGSNIQYF
>TRBJ2-7|NA|NA|TRBV27
TGTGCCAGCAGCCCAACAGGGTTTGGGAACGAGCAGTACTTC
CASSPTGFGNEQYF
>TRBJ1-2|many|NA|TRBV6-1
TGTGCCAGCAGTGAAGAGGACGCCAGCTGGGATGGCTACACCTTC
CASSEEDASWDGYTF
>TRBJ2-3|many|NA|TRBV6-1
TGTGCCAGCAGCTCCCCTTCTAGCACAGATACGCAGTATTTT
CASSSPSSTDTQYF